The 11 T cell receptor beta chains below come from one sample, sequenced in a study of T cells in women clearing cervical HPV infection. Sequencing was performed with immunoSEQ multiplex PCR; in TCRdb, only in-frame clones are kept and a portion is missing. Its clone listing holds about 36,000 clones. The sample consisted of blood buffy coat. These receptors originate from a woman between 18 and 70 years old with a cervical HPV16 infection that either progressed to CIN3+ or cleared (not recorded which).

The CDR3 sequence is CASSLEQGRSPLHF. The CDR3 bases that were read are TGTGCCAGCAGCTTAGAACAGGGGAGATCACCC. The chain has TRBV7-2 and TRBJ1-6, with 7 bases identical to TRBD1. Read coverage stops 3 residues before the CDR3 terminus; the germline J gene supplies the remainder. CDR3 length: 14 amino acids. CDR1 SGHTA and CDR2 FQGNSA come from the germline V gene. V dropped 1 base and J dropped 10; count of bases not matched to a gene: 4.

Note on this clone: Read coverage stops 3 residues before the CDR3 terminus; the germline J gene supplies the remainder. This chain links TRBV5-1 with TRBJ2-5; perhaps TRBD2 as D (6 bases). The germline gives CDR1 SGHRS, CDR2 YFSETQ. The V and J ends lost 0 bases and 2 bases respectively, with 8 bases between them. The CDR3 covers 14 residues. The CDR3 loop is CASSLEAGQETQYF. The sequenced part of the CDR3 DNA is TGCGCCAGCAGCTTGGAGGCGGGGCAAGAGACC. Based on the CDR3 plus reference TRBV5-1 and TRBJ2-5, the full variable domain is KAGVTQTPRYLIKTRGQQVTLSCSPISGHRSVSWYQQTPGQGLQFLFEYFSETQRNKGNFPGRFSGRQFSNSRSEMNVSTLELGDSALYLCASSLEAGQETQYFGPGTRLLVL.

On this clone: The DNA ends 3 residues before the CDR3 does, and the rest of the CDR3 is filled in from the germline J gene. The rearrangement links TRBV19 to TRBJ2-1; 10 nucleotides line up with TRBD2. This CDR3 is built from 14 residues. CDR1 and CDR2 (germline): LNHDA, SQIVND (reference sequence). After removal of 9 bases from V and 8 bases from J, the junction contained 10 bases not matched to a gene. The CDR3 bases that were read are TGTGCCAGCACAAGCGGGAGGGCCAACGATGAG. This codes for CASTSGRANDE. The full CDR3 is CASTSGRANDEQFF.

Concerning this clone: The sequence runs out 3 residues before the end of the CDR3; the remainder is reconstructed from the germline J gene. The chain has TRBV9 and TRBJ2-3, with D possibly being TRBD2 (7 bases). The CDR3 is 17 amino acids. V lost 2 bases, J lost 0 bases, and 16 bases lay in between. CDR1 is SGDLS, CDR2 YYNGEE, per germline. Partial CDR3 DNA: TGTGCCAGCAGCGTTTTCGGGGGGCCCTCGAGCACAGATACG. Amino acids: CASSVFGGPSSTDT. The complete CDR3 protein is CASSVFGGPSSTDTQYF.

In regard to this clone: The DNA ends 3 residues before the CDR3 does, and the rest of the CDR3 is filled in from the germline J gene. J is TRBJ2-4 and V is TRBV7-2, with D unclear. With 3 bases removed from V and 3 bases from J, the gap between germline ends came to 9 bases. The CDR3 totals 14 residues. CDR1 SGHTA and CDR2 FQGNSA come from the germline V gene. CDR3 DNA, as far as it was read: TGTGCCAGCAGCTTTGGGTCGGGCAAAAACATT. Its protein product is CASSFGSGKNI. The entire CDR3 is CASSFGSGKNIQYF.

Concerning this clone itself: The observed sequence ends 3 residues before the CDR3 terminus, with the missing tail filled in from the germline J gene. The chain recombines TRBV5-5 with TRBJ2-7; 8 bases align to TRBD1. The V gene end was trimmed by 0 bases and the J gene end by 6 bases; junction bases not matched to a gene: 2. This CDR3 spans 13 amino acids. Germline CDR1 and CDR2: SGHKS and YYEKEE (reference sequence). CDR3 region: CASSLGQGSEQYF. The DNA read from the CDR3 is TGTGCCAGCAGCTTGGGACAGGGGAGCGAG.

Turning to this clone: The DNA ends 3 residues before the CDR3 does, and the rest of the CDR3 is filled in from the germline J gene. The chain recombines TRBV30 with TRBJ2-7; 9 bases agree with TRBD1. Looked up from germline, CDR1 is GTSNPN and CDR2 is SVGIG (reference sequence). With 5 bases clipped from V and 3 bases from J, the junction kept 8 bases outside the gene matches. CDR3 length: 14 residues. The CDR3 protein is CAWQTGGLFYEQYF. CDR3 DNA, as far as it was read: TGTGCCTGGCAAACAGGGGGCCTCTTCTACGAG.

The sequenced part of the CDR3 DNA is TGCAGTGCTAGTTCTGCGGGACTAGCGGGAGGGGAAAATACG. This codes for CSASSAGLAGGENT. The full CDR3 sequence reads CSASSAGLAGGENTQYF. J is TRBJ2-3 and V is TRBV20-1; 16 positions agree with TRBD2. With the read ending 3 residues before the CDR3 end, the germline J gene is used to fill in that end. Losses at the gene ends were 3 bases for V and 7 bases for J; bases not matched to a gene: 10. This CDR3 spans 17 amino acids. Germline CDR1 reads DFQATT; CDR2 reads SNEGSKA (reference sequence).

Regarding this clone: The DNA ends 3 residues before the CDR3 does, and the rest of the CDR3 is filled in from the germline J gene. The chain recombines TRBV20-1 with TRBJ2-7, with 13 bases matching TRBD2. Per the germline V gene, CDR1 is DFQATT and CDR2 is SNEGSKA (reference sequence). V lost 3 bases and J lost 3; bases outside the gene matches: 2. The CDR3 contains 14 residues. The chain's CDR3 is CSARRTSGSYEQYF. CDR3 DNA, as far as it was read: TGCAGTGCTAGGAGGACTAGCGGGAGCTACGAG.

Concerning this clone itself: The CDR3 extends 3 residues past the end of the read, so its final part is completed from the germline J gene. The rearrangement uses TRBV19 and TRBJ2-1, with 10 nucleotides matching TRBD1. CDR1 and CDR2 (germline): LNHDA, SQIVND (reference sequence). J was trimmed by 4 bases and V by 7 bases; bases with no gene match: 4. This CDR3 has 14 residues. CDR3 in amino acids: CASKGQGTYNEQFF. The DNA read from the CDR3 is TGTGCCAGTAAGGGACAGGGGACATACAATGAG.

Details on this clone: The read terminates 3 residues ahead of where the CDR3 ends, so the germline J gene completes it. This sequence joins TRBV7-9 and TRBJ2-4, with 7 bases identical to TRBD1. CDR1 and CDR2 from the germline V gene are SEHNR and FQNEAQ (reference sequence). CDR3 length: 12 residues. CDR3 sequence reads: CASSRGQYLQYF. CDR3 DNA (partial): TGTGCCAGCAGCCGGGGACAGTACCTT.